This TCR beta chain was sequenced for a study of identical twins. Whole-study findings and limits: The study found that models underestimated out-of-frame TCR alpha sharing in monozygotic twins.

One entry per CDR3 protein results from TCRdb running MiXCR on the 5' RACE reads. This sample has 600,000 to 700,000 distinct CDR3 sequences; 21% occur once, and the top ten carry 4% to 5.5%. Everyone who gave samples was a healthy Caucasian. A word on this clonotype: No antigen is known for it.

Germline-derived CDR1 and CDR2 are SNHLY and FYNNEI. The CDR3 runs to 18 residues. After removal of 8 bases from V and 1 base from J, the junction contained 15 bases not matched to a gene. This sample was also put to use in a study of T cells expressing NK-cell markers.

This sequence originates from a woman younger than 30 in good health. The rearrangement joins TRBV2 to TRBJ2-5; 11 bases match TRBD2. Sequenced input: PBMCs. The CDR3 DNA sequence: TGTGCCAGCCAAATTCTAGCGGGGGGCAAGCCTCTCCAAGAGACCCAGTACTTC. As protein: CASQILAGGKPLQETQYF.